This T cell receptor (beta chain) was found in a study of identical twins. Regarding this clonotype: What it binds is not known.

Overall study results and limits: Fewer insertions characterized abundant cord blood beta clonotypes, whereas memory repertoires showed none.

The germline V gene encodes CDR1 SGHTA and CDR2 FQGNSA. The CDR3 spans 15 residues. Trimming removed 2 bases from V and 4 bases from J, with 9 bases in between. Each CDR3 protein is one row after TCRdb ran MiXCR on the 5' RACE reads. The sample holds around 250,000 distinct CDR3 sequences; roughly 13% are singletons and the top ten take 3.5% to 4.5%. This sample was also put to use in a study of yellow fever vaccine responses in identical twins.

The TCR originated in a woman between 18 and 30 years old in good health. The chain couples TRBV7-2 to TRBJ1-6, with unresolved D. Sequencing was performed on memory (CD45RO+) T cells sorted from blood. CDR3 residues: CASSLNSQYNSPLHF. CDR3 coding DNA: TGTGCCAGCAGCTTAAACAGTCAATATAATTCACCCCTCCACTTT.